These 13 T cell receptor beta chains came from one sample sequenced in a study of cytomegalovirus exposure and HLA in healthy donors. Vbeta (60) and Jbeta (13) primers were used in the PCR. Sequencing used immunoSEQ multiplex PCR; TCRdb keeps in-frame clones, though not all of them. This sample carries some 130,000 clones, 75% to 90% of them seen once, and the ten largest clones take roughly 6.7%. The specimen was PBMCs. The receptors originated from a woman in her thirties in good health and CMV-seropositive.

V gene TRBV7-9 combines with J gene TRBJ1-2; TRBD1 might be the D (5 bases). V was clipped by 0 bases and J by 12 bases, with 17 bases between them. From germline, CDR1 is SEHNR and CDR2 FQNEAQ (reference sequence). CDR3 length: 14 amino acids. CDR3 in amino acids: CASSLASDSSPDTF. In DNA form, the CDR3 reads TGTGCCAGCAGCTTAGCCTCCGACAGCTCTCCGGACACCTTC.

V gene TRBV5-1 combines with J gene TRBJ1-1; TRBD1 is a possible D gene (6 bases). V was pared by 5 bases and J by 0 bases, with 11 bases between. The V gene's germline CDR1 is SGHRS and CDR2 YFSETQ. This CDR3 comprises 14 residues. The CDR3 loop is CASRAQGMNTEAFF. CDR3 DNA: TGCGCCAGCAGGGCACAGGGTATGAACACTGAAGCTTTCTTT.

The genes are TRBV10-2 and TRBJ2-2; D perhaps matches TRBD2 (6 bases). Germline CDR1 and CDR2: WSHSY and SAAADI. This CDR3 is 14 amino acids long. V was trimmed by 10 bases and J by 1 base, leaving 13 bases between them. DNA for the CDR3: TGCGCCATAGGTACGCGGGAGAACACCGGGGAGCTGTTTTTT. Its protein is CAIGTRENTGELFF.

The chain is built from TRBV7-9 and TRBJ2-2; a possible D gene is TRBD2 (6 bases). The V end lost 0 bases, the J end lost 0 bases, and 17 bases lay between the germline ends. The CDR3 covers 19 residues. Germline V gene sequence: CDR1 SEHNR, CDR2 FQNEAQ (reference sequence). The CDR3 sequence is CASSLAAAGRPSNTGELFF. The CDR3 coding sequence is TGTGCCAGCAGCTTAGCGGCGGCGGGGAGGCCCTCGAACACCGGGGAGCTGTTTTTT. The full variable domain, its missing parts supplied by reference TRBV7-9 and TRBJ2-2, is DTGVSQNPRHKITKRGQNVTFRCDPISEHNRLYWYRQTLGQGPEFLTYFQNEAQLEKSRLLSDRFSAERPKGSFSTLEIQRTEQGDSAMYLCASSLAAAGRPSNTGELFFGEGSRLTVL.

The chain couples TRBV30 to TRBJ2-1; 10 positions agree with TRBD2. Per germline, CDR1 GTSNPN and CDR2 SVGIG (reference sequence). The CDR3 covers 14 residues. After removal of 3 bases from V and 4 bases from J, the junction contained 3 bases not matched to a gene. The CDR3 here is CAWRRLAGYNEQFF. CDR3 bases: TGTGCCTGGAGACGACTAGCGGGTTACAATGAGCAGTTCTTC.

The V and J genes are TRBV6-6 and TRBJ2-7; the D gene is possibly TRBD1 (5 bases). CDR1 and CDR2 (germline): MNHNY, SVGAGI (reference sequence). This CDR3 has 14 residues. Trimming removed 7 bases at V and 2 bases at J, with 15 bases between. CDR3 coding DNA: TGTGCCAGCAAGGGCCCCAGGGCAGCCTACGAGCAGTACTTC. This translates into CASKGPRAAYEQYF.

This chain uses TRBV5-1 with TRBJ2-3, with 12 nucleotides matching TRBD2. The germline CDR1 and CDR2 sequences are SGHRS and YFSETQ. V lost 3 bases and J lost 5; bases outside the gene matches: 4. The CDR3 runs 15 residues. The CDR3 region is CASSSRGLAGDTQYF. The CDR3 bases are TGCGCCAGCAGCTCTCGGGGACTAGCGGGAGATACGCAGTATTTT.

This chain links TRBV28 with TRBJ2-3; 10 bases agree with TRBD1. Trimming took 10 bases from V and 4 from J; bases not matched to a gene: 14. This CDR3 is 16 amino acids long. Germline assignment: CDR1 MDHEN and CDR2 SYDVKM. The CDR3 loop reads CATMPDRGRVSDTQYF. CDR3 nucleotide sequence: TGTGCCACCATGCCTGACAGGGGGCGAGTTTCAGATACGCAGTATTTT.

The gene calls are TRBV10-3 and TRBJ2-3; 8 bases agree with TRBD1. CDR1 and CDR2 (germline): ENHRY, SYGVKD. The junction had 6 bases not matched to a gene; V was cut back by 6 bases and J by 4 bases. CDR3 length equals 14 residues. In nucleotides, the CDR3 is TGTGCCATCAGATTGCAGGGGGCCGCAGATACGCAGTATTTT. Protein sequence: CAIRLQGAADTQYF.

The J gene is TRBJ2-3, the V gene TRBV6-5, with D uncertain. The CDR3 loop spans 12 amino acids. Germline values: CDR1 MNHEY, CDR2 SVGAGI. Trimming left V 5 bases short and J 2 bases short, with 5 bases between. CDR3 amino acids: CASSGPTDTQYF. CDR3 bases: TGTGCCAGCAGTGGGCCCACAGATACGCAGTATTTT.

The CDR3: CASSDTDSSYEQYF. CDR3 DNA sequence: TGTGCCAGCAGCGACACCGACAGCAGCTACGAGCAGTACTTC. The chain combines TRBV13 with TRBJ2-7, with D maybe TRBD1 (5 bases). CDR3 length equals 14 residues. V lost 5 bases and J lost 3, with 14 bases in between. The germline gives CDR1 PRHDT, CDR2 FYEKMQ (reference sequence).

V is TRBV25-1 and J is TRBJ1-2, with D possibly TRBD1 on 5 matching bases. The V end was cut by 7 bases, the J end by 5 bases, with 17 bases between. Germline V gives CDR1 MGHDK, CDR2 SYGVNS. CDR3 length equals 14 residues. CDR3 nucleotides: TGTGCCAGCATGAAAGGGGCAGGCAGATATGGCTACACCTTC. Encoded protein: CASMKGAGRYGYTF.

The chain has TRBV5-1 and TRBJ2-5, with 8 positions matching TRBD1. The CDR3 runs 15 residues. The V and J ends lost 2 bases and 3 bases, in that order; junction bases with no gene match: 6. The V gene's germline CDR1 is SGHRS and CDR2 YFSETQ. The CDR3 loop reads CASSLEGTGEETQYF. For the CDR3, the DNA is TGCGCCAGCAGCTTAGAAGGGACAGGCGAAGAGACCCAGTACTTC.